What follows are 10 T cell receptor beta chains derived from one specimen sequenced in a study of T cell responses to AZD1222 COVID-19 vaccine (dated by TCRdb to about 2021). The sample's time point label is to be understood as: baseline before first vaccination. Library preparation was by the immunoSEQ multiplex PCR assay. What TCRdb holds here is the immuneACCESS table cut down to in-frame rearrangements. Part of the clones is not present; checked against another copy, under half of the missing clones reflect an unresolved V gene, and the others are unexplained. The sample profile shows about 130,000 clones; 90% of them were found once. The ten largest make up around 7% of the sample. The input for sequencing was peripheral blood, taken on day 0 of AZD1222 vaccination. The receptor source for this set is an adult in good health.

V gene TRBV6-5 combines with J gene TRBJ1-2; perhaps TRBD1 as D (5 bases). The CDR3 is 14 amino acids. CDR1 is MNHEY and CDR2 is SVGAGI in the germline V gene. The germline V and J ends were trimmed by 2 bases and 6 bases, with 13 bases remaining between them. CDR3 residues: CASSYNQGFDGYTF. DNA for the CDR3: TGTGCCAGCAGTTACAACCAGGGTTTTGATGGCTACACCTTC.

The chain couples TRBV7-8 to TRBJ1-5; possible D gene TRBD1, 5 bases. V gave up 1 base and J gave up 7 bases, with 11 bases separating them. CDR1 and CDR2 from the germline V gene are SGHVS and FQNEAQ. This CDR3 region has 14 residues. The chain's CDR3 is CASSLGIGEQPQHF. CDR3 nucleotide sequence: TGTGCCAGCAGCTTAGGGATAGGGGAACAGCCCCAGCATTTT.

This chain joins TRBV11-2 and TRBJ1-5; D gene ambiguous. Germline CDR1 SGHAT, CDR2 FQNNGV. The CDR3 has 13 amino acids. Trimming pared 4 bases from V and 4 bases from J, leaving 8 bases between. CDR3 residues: CASSYGVNQPQHF. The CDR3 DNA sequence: TGTGCCAGCAGCTACGGTGTGAATCAGCCCCAGCATTTT.

CDR3 sequence reads: CASSRYATNEKLFF. CDR3 DNA sequence: TGTGCCAGCAGCCGGTACGCAACTAATGAAAAACTGTTTTTT. The chain joins TRBV7-8 to TRBJ1-4; no clear D gene. Germline CDR1 is SGHVS and CDR2 is FQNEAQ. This CDR3 contains 14 residues. The germline V and J ends were trimmed by 5 bases and 0 bases, with 7 bases remaining between them.

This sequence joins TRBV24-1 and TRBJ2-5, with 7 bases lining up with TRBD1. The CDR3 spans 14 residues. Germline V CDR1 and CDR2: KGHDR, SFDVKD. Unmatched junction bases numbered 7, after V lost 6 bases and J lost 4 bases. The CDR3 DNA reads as TGTGCCACCAGTAAAACAGGGGACGGAGAGACCCAGTACTTC. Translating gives CATSKTGDGETQYF.

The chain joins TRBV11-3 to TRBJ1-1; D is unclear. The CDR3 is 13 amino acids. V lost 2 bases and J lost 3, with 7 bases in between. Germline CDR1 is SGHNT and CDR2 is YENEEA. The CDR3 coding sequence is TGTGCCAGCAGCTTATACCCAGACACTGAAGCTTTCTTT. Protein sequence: CASSLYPDTEAFF.

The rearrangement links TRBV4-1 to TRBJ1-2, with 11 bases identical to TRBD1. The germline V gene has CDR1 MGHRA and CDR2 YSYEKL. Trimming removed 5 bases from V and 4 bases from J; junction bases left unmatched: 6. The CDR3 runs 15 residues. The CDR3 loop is CASSSDRGRGYGYTF. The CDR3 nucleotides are TGCGCCAGCAGCTCGGACAGGGGGCGAGGCTATGGCTACACCTTC.

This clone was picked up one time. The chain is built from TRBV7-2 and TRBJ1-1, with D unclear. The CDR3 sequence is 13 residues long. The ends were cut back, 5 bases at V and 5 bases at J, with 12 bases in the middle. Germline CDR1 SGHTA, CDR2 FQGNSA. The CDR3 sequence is CASSPHYGTEAFF. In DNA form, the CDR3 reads TGTGCCAGCAGCCCCCACTATGGAACTGAAGCTTTCTTT. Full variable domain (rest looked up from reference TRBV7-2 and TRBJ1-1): GAGVSQSPSNKVTEKGKDVELRCDPISGHTALYWYRQSLGQGLEFLIYFQGNSAPDKSGLPSDRFSAERTGGSVSTLTIQRTQQEDSAVYLCASSPHYGTEAFFGQGTRLTVV.

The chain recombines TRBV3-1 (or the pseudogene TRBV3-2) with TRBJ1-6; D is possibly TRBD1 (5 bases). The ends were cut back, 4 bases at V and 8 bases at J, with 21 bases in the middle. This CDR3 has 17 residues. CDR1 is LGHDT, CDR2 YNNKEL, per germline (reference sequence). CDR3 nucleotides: TGTGCCAGCAGCCCAATAAGGGTGGGGGTCGGCCATTCACCCCTCCACTTT. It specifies CASSPIRVGVGHSPLHF.

CDR3 protein: CASTGTSGYEQYF. The CDR3 coding sequence is TGTGCCAGCACCGGGACTAGCGGGTACGAGCAGTACTTC. V and J are TRBV6-5 and TRBJ2-7; 12 nucleotides match TRBD2. The CDR3 sequence is 13 residues long. Germline CDR1 is MNHEY and CDR2 is SVGAGI. Trimming took 7 bases from V and 4 from J; bases not matched to a gene: 2.